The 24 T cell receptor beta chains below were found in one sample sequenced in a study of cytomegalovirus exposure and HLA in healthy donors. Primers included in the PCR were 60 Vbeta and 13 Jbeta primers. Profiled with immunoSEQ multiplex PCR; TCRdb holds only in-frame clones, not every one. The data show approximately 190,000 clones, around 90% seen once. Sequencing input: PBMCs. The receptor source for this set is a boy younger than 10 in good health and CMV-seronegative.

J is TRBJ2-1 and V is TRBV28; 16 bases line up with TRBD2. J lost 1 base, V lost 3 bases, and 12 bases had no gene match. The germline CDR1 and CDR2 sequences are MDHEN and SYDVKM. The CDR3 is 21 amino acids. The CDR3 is CASSLRRGLAGGVRSYNEQFF. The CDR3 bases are TGTGCCAGCAGTTTGCGCCGGGGACTAGCGGGAGGGGTGCGGTCCTACAATGAGCAGTTCTTC.

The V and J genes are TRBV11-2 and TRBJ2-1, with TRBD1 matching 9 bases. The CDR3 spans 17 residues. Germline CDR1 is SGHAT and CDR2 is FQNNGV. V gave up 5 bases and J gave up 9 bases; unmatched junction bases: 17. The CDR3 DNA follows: TGTGCCAGCAGCCTCTGGTCCGGGACAGGGCTGTATGGTGAGCAGTTCTTC. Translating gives CASSLWSGTGLYGEQFF.

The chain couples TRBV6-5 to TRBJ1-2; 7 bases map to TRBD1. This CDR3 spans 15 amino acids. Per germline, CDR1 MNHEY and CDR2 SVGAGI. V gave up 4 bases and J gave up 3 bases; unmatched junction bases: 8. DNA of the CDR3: TGTGCCAGCAGTTCGACCCGACAGGGCTACTATGGCTACACCTTC. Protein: CASSSTRQGYYGYTF.

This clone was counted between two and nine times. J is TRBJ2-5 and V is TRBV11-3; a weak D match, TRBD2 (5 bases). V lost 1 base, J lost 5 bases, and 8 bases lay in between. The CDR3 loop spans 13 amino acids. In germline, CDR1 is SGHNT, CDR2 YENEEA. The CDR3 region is CASSLAGSETQYF. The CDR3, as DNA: TGTGCCAGCAGCTTAGCGGGGAGTGAGACCCAGTACTTC.

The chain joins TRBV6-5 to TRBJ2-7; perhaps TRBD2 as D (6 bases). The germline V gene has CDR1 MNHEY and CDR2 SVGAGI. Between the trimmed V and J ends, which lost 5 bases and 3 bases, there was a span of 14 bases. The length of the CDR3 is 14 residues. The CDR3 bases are TGTGCCAGCAGTCCATCACCCGGGGGCTACGAGCAGTACTTC. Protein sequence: CASSPSPGGYEQYF.

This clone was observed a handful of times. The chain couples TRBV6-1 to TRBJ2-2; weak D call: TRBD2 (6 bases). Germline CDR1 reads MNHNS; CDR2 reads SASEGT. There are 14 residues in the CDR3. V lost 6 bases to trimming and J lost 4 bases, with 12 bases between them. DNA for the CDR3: TGTGCCAGCAGACCCCAGGGAGGCACCGGGGAGCTGTTTTTT. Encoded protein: CASRPQGGTGELFF.

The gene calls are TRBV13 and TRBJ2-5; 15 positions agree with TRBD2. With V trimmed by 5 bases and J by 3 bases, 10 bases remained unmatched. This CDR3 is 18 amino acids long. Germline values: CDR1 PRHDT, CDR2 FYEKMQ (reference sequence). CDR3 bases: TGTGCCAGCAGCAAAGGACTAGCGGGGGGGCCGGTAGAAGAGACCCAGTACTTC. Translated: CASSKGLAGGPVEETQYF. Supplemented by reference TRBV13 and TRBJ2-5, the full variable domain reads AAGVIQSPRHLIKEKRETATLKCYPIPRHDTVYWYQQGPGQDPQFLISFYEKMQSDKGSIPDRFSAQQFSDYHSELNMSSLELGDSALYFCASSKGLAGGPVEETQYFGPGTRLLVL.

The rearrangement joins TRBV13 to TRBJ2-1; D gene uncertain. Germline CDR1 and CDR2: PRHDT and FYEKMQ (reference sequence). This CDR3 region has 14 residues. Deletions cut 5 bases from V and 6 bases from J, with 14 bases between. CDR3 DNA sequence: TGTGCCAGCAGCCCTGGCCGGGTTCTCAATGAGCAGTTCTTC. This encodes CASSPGRVLNEQFF. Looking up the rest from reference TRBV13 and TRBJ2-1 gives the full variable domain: AAGVIQSPRHLIKEKRETATLKCYPIPRHDTVYWYQQGPGQDPQFLISFYEKMQSDKGSIPDRFSAQQFSDYHSELNMSSLELGDSALYFCASSPGRVLNEQFFGPGTRLTVL.

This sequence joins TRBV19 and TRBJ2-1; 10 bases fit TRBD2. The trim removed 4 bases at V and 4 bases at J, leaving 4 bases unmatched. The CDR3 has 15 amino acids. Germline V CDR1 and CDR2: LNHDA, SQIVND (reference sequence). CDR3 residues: CASSTSGGAYNEQFF. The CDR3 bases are TGTGCCAGTAGTACGAGCGGGGGGGCGTACAATGAGCAGTTCTTC.

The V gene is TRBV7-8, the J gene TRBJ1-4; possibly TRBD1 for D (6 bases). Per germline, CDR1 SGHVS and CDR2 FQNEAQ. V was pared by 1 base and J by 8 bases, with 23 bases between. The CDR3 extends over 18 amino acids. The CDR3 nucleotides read TGTGCCAGCAGCTTAGAGACGGTGGGGGCTATATTAGGCGAAAAACTGTTTTTT. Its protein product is CASSLETVGAILGEKLFF.

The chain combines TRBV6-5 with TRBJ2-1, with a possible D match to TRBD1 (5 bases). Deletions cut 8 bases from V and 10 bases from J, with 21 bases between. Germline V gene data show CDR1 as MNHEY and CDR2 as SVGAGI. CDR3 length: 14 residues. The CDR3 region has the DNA TGTGCCAGCGGTGCCGGACCCCTATCAGGGGAGCAGTTCTTC. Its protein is CASGAGPLSGEQFF.

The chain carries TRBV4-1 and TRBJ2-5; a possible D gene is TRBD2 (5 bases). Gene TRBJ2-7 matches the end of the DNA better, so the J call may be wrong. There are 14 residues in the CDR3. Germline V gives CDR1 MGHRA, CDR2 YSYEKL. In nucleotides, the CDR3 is TGCGCCAGCAGCCAAGTTACTAGAAAAGACGAGCAGTACTTC. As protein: CASSQVTRKDEQYF.

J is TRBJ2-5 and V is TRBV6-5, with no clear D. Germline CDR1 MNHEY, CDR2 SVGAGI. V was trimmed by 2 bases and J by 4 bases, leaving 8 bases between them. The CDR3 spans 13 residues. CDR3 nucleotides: TGTGCCAGCAGTTACGCGAATGCAGAGACCCAGTACTTC. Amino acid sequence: CASSYANAETQYF.

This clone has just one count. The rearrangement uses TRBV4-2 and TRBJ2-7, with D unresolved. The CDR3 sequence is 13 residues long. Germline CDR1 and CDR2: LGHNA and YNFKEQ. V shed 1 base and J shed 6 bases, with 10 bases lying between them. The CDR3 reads CASSQGSVVEQYF. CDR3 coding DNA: TGTGCCAGCAGCCAAGGGAGCGTGGTCGAGCAGTACTTC.

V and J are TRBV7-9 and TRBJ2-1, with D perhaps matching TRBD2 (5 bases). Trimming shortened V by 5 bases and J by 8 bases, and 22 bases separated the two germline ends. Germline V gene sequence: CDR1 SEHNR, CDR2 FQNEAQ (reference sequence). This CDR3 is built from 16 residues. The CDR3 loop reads CASSPLLAPAPDEQFF. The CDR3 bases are TGTGCCAGCAGCCCCCTTCTAGCTCCGGCTCCCGATGAGCAGTTCTTC.

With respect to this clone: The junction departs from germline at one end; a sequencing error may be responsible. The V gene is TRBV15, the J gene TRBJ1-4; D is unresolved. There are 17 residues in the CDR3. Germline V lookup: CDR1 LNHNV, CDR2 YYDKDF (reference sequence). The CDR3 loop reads CAASRGTEFATNEQLFF. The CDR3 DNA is TGTGCCGCCAGCAGAGGTACGGAATTTGCAACTAATGAACAACTGTTTTTT.

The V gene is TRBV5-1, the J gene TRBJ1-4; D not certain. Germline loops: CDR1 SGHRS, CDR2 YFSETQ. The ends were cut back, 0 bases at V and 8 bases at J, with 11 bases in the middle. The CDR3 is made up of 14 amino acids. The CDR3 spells CASSLGAGTEKLFF. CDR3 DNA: TGCGCCAGCAGCTTGGGGGCGGGTACCGAAAAACTGTTTTTT. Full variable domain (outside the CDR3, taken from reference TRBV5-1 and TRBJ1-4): KAGVTQTPRYLIKTRGQQVTLSCSPISGHRSVSWYQQTPGQGLQFLFEYFSETQRNKGNFPGRFSGRQFSNSRSEMNVSTLELGDSALYLCASSLGAGTEKLFFGSGTQLSVL.

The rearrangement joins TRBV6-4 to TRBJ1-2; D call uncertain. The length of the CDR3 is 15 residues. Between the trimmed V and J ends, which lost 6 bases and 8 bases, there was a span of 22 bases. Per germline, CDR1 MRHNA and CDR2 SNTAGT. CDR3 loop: CASRKFGPSRRGYTF. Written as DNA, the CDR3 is TGTGCCAGCAGGAAATTTGGGCCCTCCCGGCGCGGCTACACCTTC.

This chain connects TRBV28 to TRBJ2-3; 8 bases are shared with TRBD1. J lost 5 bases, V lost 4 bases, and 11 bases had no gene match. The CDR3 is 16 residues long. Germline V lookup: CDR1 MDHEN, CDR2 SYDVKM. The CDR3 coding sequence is TGTGCCAGCAGTTCTCCGACAGGGGCCCCAGGAGATACGCAGTATTTT. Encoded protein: CASSSPTGAPGDTQYF.

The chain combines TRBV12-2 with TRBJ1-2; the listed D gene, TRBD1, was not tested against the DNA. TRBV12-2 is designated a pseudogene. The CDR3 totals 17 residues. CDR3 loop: CASRFPPLGHSNYGYTF. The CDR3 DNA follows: TGTGCAAGTCGCTTTCCCCCCTTGGGACATTCTAACTATGGCTACACCTTC.

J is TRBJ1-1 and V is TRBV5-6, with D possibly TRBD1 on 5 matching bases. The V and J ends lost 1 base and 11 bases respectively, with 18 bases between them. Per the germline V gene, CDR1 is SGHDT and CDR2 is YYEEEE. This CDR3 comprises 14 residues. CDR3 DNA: TGTGCCAGCAGCTTGAGGCAGGGTAGGAGTTGGGCTTTCTTT. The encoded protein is CASSLRQGRSWAFF.

The CDR3 nucleotides read TGTGCCACCAGCGGACTAACCCGACTAGCGGGAGAAATTTGGGAGACCCAGTACTTC. Protein product: CATSGLTRLAGEIWETQYF. This chain uses TRBV15 with TRBJ2-5; 12 positions agree with TRBD2. V shed 5 bases, J shed 5 bases, and the junction held 18 bases outside the gene matches. Germline loops: CDR1 LNHNV, CDR2 YYDKDF (reference sequence). This CDR3 is 19 amino acids long.

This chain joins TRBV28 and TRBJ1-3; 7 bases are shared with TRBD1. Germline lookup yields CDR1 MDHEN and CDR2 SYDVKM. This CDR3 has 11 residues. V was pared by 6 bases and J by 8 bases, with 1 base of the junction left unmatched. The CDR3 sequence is CASRQGYTIYF. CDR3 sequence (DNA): TGTGCCAGCAGACAGGGGTACACCATATATTTT.

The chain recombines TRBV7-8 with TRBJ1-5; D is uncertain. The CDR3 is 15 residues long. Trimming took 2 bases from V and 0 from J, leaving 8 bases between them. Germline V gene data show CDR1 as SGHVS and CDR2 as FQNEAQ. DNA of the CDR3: TGTGCCAGCAGCTTAAACAGAGATAGCAATCAGCCCCAGCATTTT. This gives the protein CASSLNRDSNQPQHF. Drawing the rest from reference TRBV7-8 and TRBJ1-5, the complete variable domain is GAGVSQSPRYKVAKRGQDVALRCDPISGHVSLFWYQQALGQGPEFLTYFQNEAQLDKSGLPSDRFFAERPEGSVSTLKIQRTQQEDSAVYLCASSLNRDSNQPQHFGDGTRLSIL.